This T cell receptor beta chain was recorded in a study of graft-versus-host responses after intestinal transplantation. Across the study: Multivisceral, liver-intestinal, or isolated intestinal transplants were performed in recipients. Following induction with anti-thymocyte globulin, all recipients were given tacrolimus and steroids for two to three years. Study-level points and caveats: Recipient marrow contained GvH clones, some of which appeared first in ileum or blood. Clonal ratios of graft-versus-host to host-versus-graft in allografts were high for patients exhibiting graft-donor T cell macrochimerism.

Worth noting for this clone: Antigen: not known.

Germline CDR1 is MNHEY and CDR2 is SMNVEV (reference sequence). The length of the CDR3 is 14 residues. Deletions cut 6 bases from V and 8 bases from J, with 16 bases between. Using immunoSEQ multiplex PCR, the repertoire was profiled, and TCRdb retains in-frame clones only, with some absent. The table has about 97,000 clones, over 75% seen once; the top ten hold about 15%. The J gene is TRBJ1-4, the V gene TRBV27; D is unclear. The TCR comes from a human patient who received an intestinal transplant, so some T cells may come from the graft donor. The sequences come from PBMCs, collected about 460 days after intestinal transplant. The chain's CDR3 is CASSLQAISEKLFF. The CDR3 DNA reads TGTGCCAGCAGCCTGCAGGCTATTTCCGAAAAACTGTTTTTT.